This T cell receptor (beta chain) was retrieved from a study of shared clonotypes between healthy human individuals. Overall study: Contributing individuals were a couple of females and a few males aged 18 to 49. Overall study findings and caveats: Clonotypes which were not shared had lower generation probabilities than clonotypes that all four donors shared. Clonotypes that were shared across a few donors made up approximately 5.1% of naive CD4 clonotypes. Naive subsets generally had larger estimated richness than memory subsets.

Naive CD8 populations comprised CD45RO-negative cells positively selected for CCR7, excluding terminally differentiated effector memory CD45RA+ cells. Clones were read by immunoSEQ multiplex PCR, and TCRdb kept only the in-frame ones, dropping some. This sample yields 1.5 million to 2.5 million clones, of which approximately 95% are seen a single time; roughly 1% belongs to the top ten. Germline lookup yields CDR1 DFQATT and CDR2 SNEGSKA (reference sequence). Trimming pared 2 bases from V and 15 bases from J, leaving 14 bases between. The CDR3 has 11 residues. About this clone: Its antigen remains unknown.

The chain has TRBV20-1 and TRBJ2-1, with D possibly matching TRBD2 (5 bases). This clonotype originated in a man in his late teens or twenties in good health. The sequencing input was naive CD8+ T cells sorted from blood. The CDR3, as DNA: TGCAGTGCTAGAATTCCGGGCGGGTGGTTCTTC. Its translation: CSARIPGGWFF.